This T cell receptor (beta chain) appears in the sequencing data of a study of T cell repertoires in cytomegalovirus infection. Study-level background: Public TCR beta signature analysis indicated the presence of both CMV infection and matching HLA type. Study-level points and caveats: Adding up the frequency of public TCR beta families identified people who carried CMV plus the relevant HLA. The ex vivo response was dominated by HLA-C-restricted CMV-specific TCR beta clonotypes.

The CDR3 length is 15 residues. Per germline, CDR1 ENHRY and CDR2 SYGVKD. The V gene end was trimmed by 7 bases and the J gene end by 5 bases; junction bases not matched to a gene: 11. This clonotype came up a few times. Antigen specificity is unknown. One entry per CDR3 protein, called by TCRdb with MiXCR from the reads. The data contain hundreds of thousands of distinct CDR3 sequences, 20% to 25% of them singletons. Specimen: CD8+ T cells from PBMCs. This chain links TRBV10-3 with TRBJ2-7; 10 nucleotides agree with TRBD2. The sequence was obtained from a human donor in good health (CMV status not recorded). Some clones in this sample may be carry-over from other donors' samples. The CDR3 loop reads CAIKNSGGHGHEQYF. The CDR3 nucleotides are TGTGCCATCAAAAATAGCGGGGGGCACGGGCACGAGCAGTACTTC.